This T cell receptor beta chain was profiled in a study of CDR3 diversity in severe acne. V lost 5 bases to trimming and J lost 8 bases, with 24 bases between them. The CDR3 is made up of 17 amino acids. Germline CDR1 reads MNHEY; CDR2 reads SVGAGI. TCRdb passed the PCR reads through MiXCR, listing each CDR3 protein once. The table lists more than 85,000 distinct CDR3 sequences, more than 45% of them singletons. This sequence was found in a male donor with acne. The material sequenced was blood. The chain is built from TRBV6-5 and TRBJ2-2, with D maybe TRBD1 (5 bases). The CDR3 region is CASSDETLFGQPGELFF. The CDR3 region has the DNA TGTGCCAGCAGTGACGAAACTCTTTTCGGACAACCTGGGGAGCTGTTTTTT.